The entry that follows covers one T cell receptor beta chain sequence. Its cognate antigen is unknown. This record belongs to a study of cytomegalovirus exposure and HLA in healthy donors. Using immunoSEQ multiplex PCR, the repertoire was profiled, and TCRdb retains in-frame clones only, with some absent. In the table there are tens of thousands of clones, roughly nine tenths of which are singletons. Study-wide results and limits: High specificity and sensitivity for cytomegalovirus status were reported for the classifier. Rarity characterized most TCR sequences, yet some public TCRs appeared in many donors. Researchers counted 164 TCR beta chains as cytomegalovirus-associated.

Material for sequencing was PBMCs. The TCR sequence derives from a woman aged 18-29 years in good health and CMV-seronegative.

CDR3 residues: CAWSATSGRPNEQFF. DNA for the CDR3: TGTGCCTGGAGTGCTACTAGCGGGAGGCCAAATGAGCAGTTCTTC. The chain employs TRBV30 and TRBJ2-1, with 12 bases fitting TRBD2. CDR3 length: 15 amino acids. Germline values: CDR1 GTSNPN, CDR2 SVGIG (reference sequence). V gave up 1 base and J gave up 7 bases; unmatched junction bases: 5.